This T cell receptor beta chain originates from a study of cytomegalovirus exposure and HLA in healthy donors. Study-level results: Later on, a genetic analysis was performed. It linked a missense variant in DCLRE1C with V- and J-gene trimming of TCR beta.

The V end was cut by 2 bases, the J end by 3 bases, with 20 bases between. Germline-derived CDR1 and CDR2 are SGDLS and YYNGEE. The CDR3 is 17 amino acids. A remark on this clone: As yet, its antigen is unknown.

The study ran its PCR with 60 Vbeta and 13 Jbeta primers. TCRdb keeps only in-frame clones here, not all; method: immunoSEQ multiplex PCR. The table shows 79,000 or so clones, with around three quarters occurring only once. The source material was PBMCs. The receptor comes from a woman between 40 and 50 years old in good health and CMV-seropositive. V gene TRBV9 combines with J gene TRBJ1-1; D is perhaps TRBD1 (6 bases). The CDR3 DNA reads TGTGCCAGCAGCGTCGGGATAGGGGGGGAGGAAGACACTGAAGCTTTCTTT. This sequence encodes CASSVGIGGEEDTEAFF.